Listed here are 11 T cell receptor beta chains from one sample, sequenced in a study of blood T cell repertoires in COVID-19. Assay: immunoSEQ multiplex PCR; the TCRdb copy retains only in-frame clones and omits some. Of about 320,000 clones in the sample, approximately 90% were seen once. Sequences were obtained from PBMCs or T cells enriched from blood (not recorded which). The origin of the receptors is a woman aged 25-40 years who had been exposed to COVID-19.

Only one count was recorded for this clone. V and J are TRBV5-4 and TRBJ1-1, with 9 bases lining up with TRBD1. CDR3 length: 14 residues. V dropped 4 bases and J dropped 6; count of bases not matched to a gene: 7. Germline CDR1 and CDR2: SGHNT and YYREEE (reference sequence). CDR3 DNA sequence: TGTGCCAGCAGCATAGCCGACAGGGGGGCTGAAGCTTTCTTT. It yields the protein CASSIADRGAEAFF.

The genes are TRBV6-1 and TRBJ1-2; 7 bases match TRBD1. Trimming at V came to 2 bases and at J to 8 bases, leaving 11 bases not matched to a gene. Looked up from germline, CDR1 is MNHNS and CDR2 is SASEGT. This CDR3 region has 15 residues. Here the CDR3 reads CASSELQQGTSGYTF. The CDR3 coding sequence is TGTGCCAGCAGTGAACTACAACAGGGGACCAGCGGCTACACCTTC.

The rearrangement links TRBV6-5 to TRBJ1-2, with 8 bases aligning to TRBD1. This CDR3 is built from 13 residues. With 8 bases clipped from V and 8 bases from J, the junction kept 10 bases outside the gene matches. Germline V CDR1 and CDR2: MNHEY, SVGAGI. As DNA, the CDR3 is TGTGCCAGCCGTCTCACAGGGGGTGAAGGCTACACCTTC. Translation gives CASRLTGGEGYTF.

This rearrangement joins TRBV19 to TRBJ2-1, with a possible D match to TRBD2 (5 bases). V was pared by 8 bases and J by 0 bases, with 8 bases between. CDR3 length: 13 residues. Germline CDR1 is LNHDA and CDR2 is SQIVND (reference sequence). Written as DNA, the CDR3 is TGTGCCAGTCCACGGGGCTCCTACAATGAGCAGTTCTTC. Protein: CASPRGSYNEQFF.

The V gene is TRBV7-9, the J gene TRBJ1-4; TRBD1 aligns across 9 bases. Germline loops: CDR1 SEHNR, CDR2 FQNEAQ (reference sequence). V shed 1 base, J shed 6 bases, and the junction held 3 bases outside the gene matches. The CDR3 sequence is 15 residues long. CDR3 region: CASSLVGQGYEKLFF. The CDR3 bases are TGTGCCAGCAGCTTAGTGGGACAGGGATATGAAAAACTGTTTTTT.

This chain uses TRBV7-8 with TRBJ2-1; 10 positions agree with TRBD2. The CDR3 has 16 residues. The germline V gene encodes CDR1 SGHVS and CDR2 FQNEAQ. The V and J ends lost 5 bases and 6 bases, in that order; junction bases with no gene match: 10. CDR3 DNA sequence: TGTGCCAGCAGCACCTACGAGCGGGGGGGCCCCAATGAGCAGTTCTTC. Amino acids: CASSTYERGGPNEQFF.

The chain joins TRBV18 to TRBJ1-1; D gene ambiguous. This CDR3 region has 14 residues. The V end lost 1 base, the J end lost 1 base, and 7 bases lay between the germline ends. Germline assignment: CDR1 KGHSH and CDR2 LQKENI. The CDR3 loop is CASSPRQENTEAFF. The CDR3 DNA reads TGTGCCAGCTCACCACGGCAAGAGAACACTGAAGCTTTCTTT.

In DNA form, the CDR3 reads TGTGCCAGTAGTAGGGGACCAGGGGGCTACGAGCAGTACTTC. Its translation is CASSRGPGGYEQYF. The rearrangement joins TRBV19 to TRBJ2-7, with 7 positions matching TRBD1. J was trimmed by 3 bases and V by 4 bases; bases with no gene match: 6. The length of the CDR3 is 14 residues. Germline V gene data show CDR1 as LNHDA and CDR2 as SQIVND (reference sequence). Full variable domain (outside the CDR3, taken from reference TRBV19 and TRBJ2-7): DGGITQSPKYLFRKEGQNVTLSCEQNLNHDAMYWYRQDPGQGLRLIYYSQIVNDFQKGDIAEGYSVSREKKESFPLTVTSAQKNPTAFYLCASSRGPGGYEQYFGPGTRLTVT.

This sequence joins TRBV3-1 (or the pseudogene TRBV3-2) and TRBJ1-3; D is unresolved. Trimming removed 0 bases from V and 2 bases from J, with 8 bases in between. The CDR3 runs 15 residues. The germline V gene encodes CDR1 LGHDT and CDR2 YNNKEL (reference sequence). The chain's CDR3 is CASSQEWAAGNTIYF. CDR3 bases: TGTGCCAGCAGCCAAGAATGGGCAGCTGGAAACACCATATATTTT.

The J gene is TRBJ1-1, the V gene TRBV6-5; no firm D call. Germline-derived CDR1 and CDR2 are MNHEY and SVGAGI. Between the trimmed V and J ends, which lost 0 bases and 4 bases, there was a span of 15 bases. This CDR3 region has 16 residues. The CDR3 sequence is CASSYSRGEWSTEAFF. CDR3 nucleotides: TGTGCCAGCAGTTACTCCCGCGGGGAGTGGAGCACTGAAGCTTTCTTT.

This chain uses TRBV6-4 with TRBJ2-1; 11 nucleotides line up with TRBD2. V shed 2 bases and J 6 bases; nucleotides not matched to a gene: 6. The CDR3 extends over 16 amino acids. Looked up from germline, CDR1 is MRHNA and CDR2 is SNTAGT. The CDR3: CASSDGLAGGVNEQFF. The CDR3 DNA reads TGTGCCAGCAGTGACGGGCTAGCGGGGGGAGTCAATGAGCAGTTCTTC.